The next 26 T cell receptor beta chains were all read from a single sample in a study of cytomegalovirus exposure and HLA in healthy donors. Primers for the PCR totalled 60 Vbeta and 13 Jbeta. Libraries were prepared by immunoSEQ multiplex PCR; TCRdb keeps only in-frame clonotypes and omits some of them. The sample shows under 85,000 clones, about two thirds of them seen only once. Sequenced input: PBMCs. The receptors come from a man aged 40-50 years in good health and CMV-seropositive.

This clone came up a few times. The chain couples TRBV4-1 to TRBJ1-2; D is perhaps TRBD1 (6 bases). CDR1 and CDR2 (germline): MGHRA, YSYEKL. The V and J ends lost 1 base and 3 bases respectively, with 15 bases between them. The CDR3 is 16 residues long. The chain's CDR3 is CASSQAGTGSYYGYTF. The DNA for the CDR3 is TGCGCCAGCAGCCAAGCGGGAACAGGGTCTTACTATGGCTACACCTTC.

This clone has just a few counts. CDR3 amino acids: CSASGGYGYTF. Written as DNA, the CDR3 is TGCAGTGCTAGTGGCGGGTATGGCTACACCTTC. This chain links TRBV20-1 with TRBJ1-2, with D unclear. Germline values: CDR1 DFQATT, CDR2 SNEGSKA (reference sequence). V shed 3 bases and J shed 5 bases, with 7 bases lying between them. The CDR3 length is 11 residues.

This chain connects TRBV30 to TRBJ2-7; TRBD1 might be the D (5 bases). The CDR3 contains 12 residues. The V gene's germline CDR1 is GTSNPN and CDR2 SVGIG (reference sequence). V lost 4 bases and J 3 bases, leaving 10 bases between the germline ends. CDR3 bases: TGTGCCTGGAATCGGCAGGGCTACGAGCAGTACTTC. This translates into CAWNRQGYEQYF. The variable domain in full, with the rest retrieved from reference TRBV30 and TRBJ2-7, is SQTIHQWPATLVQPVGSPLSLECTVEGTSNPNLYWYRQAAGRGLQLLFYSVGIGQISSEVPQNLSASRPQDRQFILSSKKLLLSDSGFYLCAWNRQGYEQYFGPGTRLTVT.

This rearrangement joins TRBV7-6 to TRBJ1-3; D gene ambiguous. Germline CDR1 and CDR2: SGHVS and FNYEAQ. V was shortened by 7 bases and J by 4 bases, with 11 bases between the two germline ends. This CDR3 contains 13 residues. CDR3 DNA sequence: TGTGCCAGCACCACCACGGGGGGAAACACCATATATTTT. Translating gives CASTTTGGNTIYF.

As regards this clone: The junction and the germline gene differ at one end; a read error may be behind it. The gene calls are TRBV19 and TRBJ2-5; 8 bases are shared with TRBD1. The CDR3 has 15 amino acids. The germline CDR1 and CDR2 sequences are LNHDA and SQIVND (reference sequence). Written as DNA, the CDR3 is TGTGCCAGTAGCGATCGGGACAGGCCCGAAGAAACCCAGTACTTC. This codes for CASSDRDRPEETQYF.

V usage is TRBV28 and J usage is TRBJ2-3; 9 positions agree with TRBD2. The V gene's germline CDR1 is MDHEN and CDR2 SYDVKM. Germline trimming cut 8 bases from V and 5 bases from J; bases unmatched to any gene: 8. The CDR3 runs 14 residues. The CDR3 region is CASCSGRIGDTQYF. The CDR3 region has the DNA TGTGCCAGCTGTAGCGGGAGAATTGGAGATACGCAGTATTTT.

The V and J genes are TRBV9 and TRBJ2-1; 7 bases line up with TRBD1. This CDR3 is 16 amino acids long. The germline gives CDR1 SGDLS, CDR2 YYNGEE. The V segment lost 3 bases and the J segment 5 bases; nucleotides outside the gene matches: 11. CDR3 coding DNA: TGTGCCAGCAGCGCCGGGACAGTCGCGCCCAACAATGAGCAGTTCTTC. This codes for CASSAGTVAPNNEQFF.

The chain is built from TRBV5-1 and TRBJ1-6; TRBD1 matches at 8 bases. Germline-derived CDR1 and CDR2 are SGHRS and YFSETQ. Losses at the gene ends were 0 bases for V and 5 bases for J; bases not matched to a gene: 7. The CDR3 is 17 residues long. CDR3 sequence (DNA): TGCGCCAGCAGCTTGGGGACAGGGTCTTTGGATAATTCACCCCTCCACTTT. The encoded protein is CASSLGTGSLDNSPLHF.

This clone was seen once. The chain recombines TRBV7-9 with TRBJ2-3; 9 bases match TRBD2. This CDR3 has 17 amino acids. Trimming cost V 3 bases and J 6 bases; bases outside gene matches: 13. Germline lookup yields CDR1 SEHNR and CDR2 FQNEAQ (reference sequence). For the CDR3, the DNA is TGTGCCAGCAGCTTCCGGGCTAGCGGGGCCCCAGGGGATACGCAGTATTTT. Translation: CASSFRASGAPGDTQYF.

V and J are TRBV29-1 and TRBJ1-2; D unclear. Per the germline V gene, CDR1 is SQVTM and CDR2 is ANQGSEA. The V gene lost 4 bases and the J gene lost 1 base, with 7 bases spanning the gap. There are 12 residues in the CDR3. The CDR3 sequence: CSVGGNNYGYTF. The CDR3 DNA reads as TGCAGCGTTGGCGGCAATAACTATGGCTACACCTTC. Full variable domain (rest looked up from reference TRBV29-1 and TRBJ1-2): SAVISQKPSRDICQRGTSLTIQCQVDSQVTMMFWYRQQPGQSLTLIATANQGSEATYESGFVIDKFPISRPNLTFSTLTVSNMSPEDSSIYLCSVGGNNYGYTFGSGTRLTVV.

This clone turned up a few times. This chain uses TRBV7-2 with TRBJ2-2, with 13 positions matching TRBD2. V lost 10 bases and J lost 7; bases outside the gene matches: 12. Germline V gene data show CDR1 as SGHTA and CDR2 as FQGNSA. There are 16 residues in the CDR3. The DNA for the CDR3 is TGTGCCACCAGAACCCTCGGACTAGCGGGAGTCGGGGAGCTGTTTTTT. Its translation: CATRTLGLAGVGELFF.

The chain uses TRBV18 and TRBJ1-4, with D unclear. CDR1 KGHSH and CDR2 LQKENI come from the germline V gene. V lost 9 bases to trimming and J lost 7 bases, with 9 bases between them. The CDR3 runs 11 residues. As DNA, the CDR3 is TGTGCCAGGATAAGAGCTGAAAAACTGTTTTTT. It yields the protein CARIRAEKLFF. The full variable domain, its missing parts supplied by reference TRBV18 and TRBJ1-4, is NAGVMQNPRHLVRRRGQEARLRCSPMKGHSHVYWYRQLPEEGLKFMVYLQKENIIDESGMPKERFSAEFPKEGPSILRIQQVVRGDSAAYFCARIRAEKLFFGSGTQLSVL.

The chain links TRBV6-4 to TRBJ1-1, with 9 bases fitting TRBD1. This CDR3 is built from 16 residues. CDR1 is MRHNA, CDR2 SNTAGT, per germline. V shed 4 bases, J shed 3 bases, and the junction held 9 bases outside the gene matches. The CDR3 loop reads CASSATGGRSYTEAFF. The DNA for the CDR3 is TGTGCCAGCAGTGCGACAGGGGGGCGTTCGTACACTGAAGCTTTCTTT.

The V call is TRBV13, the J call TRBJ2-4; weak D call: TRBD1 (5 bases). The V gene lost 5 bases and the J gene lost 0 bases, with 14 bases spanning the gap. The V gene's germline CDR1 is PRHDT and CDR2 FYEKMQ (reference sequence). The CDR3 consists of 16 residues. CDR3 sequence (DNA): TGTGCCAGCAGCCCTGGACACCGATTAGCCAAAAACATTCAGTACTTC. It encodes CASSPGHRLAKNIQYF.

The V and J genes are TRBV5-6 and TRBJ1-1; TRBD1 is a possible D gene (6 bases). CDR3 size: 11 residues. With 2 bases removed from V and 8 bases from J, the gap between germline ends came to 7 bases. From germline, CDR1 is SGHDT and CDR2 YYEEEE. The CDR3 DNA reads TGTGCCAGCAGCTTCGGGACAGAAGCTTTCTTT. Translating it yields CASSFGTEAFF.

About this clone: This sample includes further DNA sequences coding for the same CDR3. The CDR3 bases are TGCGCCAGCAGCCAAGATAGGGGGCAGCCCCAGCATTTT. Amino acid sequence: CASSQDRGQPQHF. The chain is built from TRBV4-3 and TRBJ1-5; D might be TRBD1 (6 bases). CDR1 and CDR2 (germline): LGHNA, YSLEER. The CDR3 covers 13 residues. Trimming removed 0 bases at V and 7 bases at J, with 7 bases between.

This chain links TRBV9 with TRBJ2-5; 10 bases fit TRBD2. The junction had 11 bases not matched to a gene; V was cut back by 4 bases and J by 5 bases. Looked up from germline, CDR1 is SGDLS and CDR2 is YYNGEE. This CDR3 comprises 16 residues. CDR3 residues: CASSQWSSGGLETQYF. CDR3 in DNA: TGTGCCAGCAGCCAGTGGTCTAGCGGGGGCCTGGAGACCCAGTACTTC.

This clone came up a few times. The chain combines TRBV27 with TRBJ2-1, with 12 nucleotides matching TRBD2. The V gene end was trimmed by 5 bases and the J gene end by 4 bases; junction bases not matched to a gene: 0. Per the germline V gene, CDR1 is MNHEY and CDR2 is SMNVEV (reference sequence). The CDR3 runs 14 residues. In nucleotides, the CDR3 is TGTGCCAGCAGTGGACTAGCGGGGTACAATGAGCAGTTCTTC. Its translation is CASSGLAGYNEQFF.

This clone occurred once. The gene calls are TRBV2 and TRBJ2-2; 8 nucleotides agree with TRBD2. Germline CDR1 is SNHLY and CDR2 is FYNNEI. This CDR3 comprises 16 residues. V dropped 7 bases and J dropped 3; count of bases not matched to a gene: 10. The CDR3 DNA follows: TGTGCCAGCACCCTGCCTACTAGCGGCCACACCGGGGAGCTGTTTTTT. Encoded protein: CASTLPTSGHTGELFF. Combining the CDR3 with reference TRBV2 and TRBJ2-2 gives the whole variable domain EPEVTQTPSHQVTQMGQEVILRCVPISNHLYFYWYRQILGQKVEFLVSFYNNEISEKSEIFDDQFSVERPDGSNFTLKIRSTKLEDSAMYFCASTLPTSGHTGELFFGEGSRLTVL.

The CDR3 DNA follows: TGTGCCATCACAGGGCTCTTTCACGCTGAGCAGTACTTC. This translates into CAITGLFHAEQYF. The chain joins TRBV10-3 to TRBJ2-7; D is perhaps TRBD1 (5 bases). This CDR3 contains 13 residues. Germline V gene data show CDR1 as ENHRY and CDR2 as SYGVKD. V lost 7 bases and J lost 7, with 17 bases in between.

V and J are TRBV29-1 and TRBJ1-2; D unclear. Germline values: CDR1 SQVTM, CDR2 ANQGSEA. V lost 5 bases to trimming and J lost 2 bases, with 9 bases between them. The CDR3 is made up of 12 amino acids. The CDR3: CSVLGENYGYTF. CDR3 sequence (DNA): TGCAGCGTTTTGGGCGAGAACTATGGCTACACCTTC.

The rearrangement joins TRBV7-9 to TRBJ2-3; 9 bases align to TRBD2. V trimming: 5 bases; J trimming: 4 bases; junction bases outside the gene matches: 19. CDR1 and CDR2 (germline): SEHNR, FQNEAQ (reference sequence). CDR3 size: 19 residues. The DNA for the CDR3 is TGTGCCAGCAGCCCCCCCGGGACTAGCACGCCCAAATACTCAGATACGCAGTATTTT. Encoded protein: CASSPPGTSTPKYSDTQYF.

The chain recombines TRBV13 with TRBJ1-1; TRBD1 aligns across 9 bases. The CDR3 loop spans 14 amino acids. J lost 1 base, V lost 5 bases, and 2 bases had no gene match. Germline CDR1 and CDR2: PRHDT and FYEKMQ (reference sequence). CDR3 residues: CASSRDRANTEAFF. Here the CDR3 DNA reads TGTGCCAGCAGCCGGGACAGGGCGAACACTGAAGCTTTCTTT.

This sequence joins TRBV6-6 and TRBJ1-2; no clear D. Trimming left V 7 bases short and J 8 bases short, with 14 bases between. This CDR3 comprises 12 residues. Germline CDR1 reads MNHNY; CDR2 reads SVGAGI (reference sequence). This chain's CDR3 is CASTVDEVGYTF. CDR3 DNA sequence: TGTGCCAGCACAGTCGACGAGGTCGGCTACACCTTC.

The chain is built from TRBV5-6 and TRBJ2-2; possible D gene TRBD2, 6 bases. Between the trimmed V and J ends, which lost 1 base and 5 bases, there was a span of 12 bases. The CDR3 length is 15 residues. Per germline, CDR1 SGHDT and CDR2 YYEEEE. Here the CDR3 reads CASSLPGGGTGELFF. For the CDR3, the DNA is TGTGCCAGCAGCTTGCCTGGGGGAGGTACCGGGGAGCTGTTTTTT. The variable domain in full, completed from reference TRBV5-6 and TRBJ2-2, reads DAGVTQSPTHLIKTRGQQVTLRCSPKSGHDTVSWYQQALGQGPQFIFQYYEEEERQRGNFPDRFSGHQFPNYSSELNVNALLLGDSALYLCASSLPGGGTGELFFGEGSRLTVL.

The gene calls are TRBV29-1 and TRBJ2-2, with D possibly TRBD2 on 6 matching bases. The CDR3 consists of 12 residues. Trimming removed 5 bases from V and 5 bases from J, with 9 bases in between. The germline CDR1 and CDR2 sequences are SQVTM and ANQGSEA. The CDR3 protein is CSVWRDTGELFF. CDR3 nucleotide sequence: TGCAGCGTTTGGAGGGATACCGGGGAGCTGTTTTTT.